The rows below give T cell receptor beta chains drawn from one sample of a study of blood T cells in healthy people across ages. Each CDR3 protein gets one entry after TCRdb re-called the 5' RACE reads with MiXCR. This table has about 930,000 distinct CDR3 sequences, almost 30% appearing once. Another study also made use of these data, one on T cells of mothers and their children.

Sequenced material: blood. All receptors come from a woman in her thirties or forties in good health. Each CDR3 is given with its conserved first and last residue. D genes are given only for firm matches. Size tells how often a clone was seen (once, few, many) or the class of an expanded clone, and some rows leave it out.

v_call	clone_size	cdr3_length	d_call	j_call	cdr3_nt	cdr3_aa
TRBV4-3	few	16	NA	TRBJ1-2	TGCGCCAGCAGCCAAGATTGGAGGAGGCAGGGGTTTGGCTACACCTTC	CASSQDWRRQGFGYTF
TRBV7-6	NA	14	TRBD1	TRBJ1-1	TGTGCCAGCAGCGGAGAAGCCGGGACAGCTGAAGCTTTCTTT	CASSGEAGTAEAFF
TRBV4-1	few	12	NA	TRBJ2-4	TGCGCCAGCAGAGGACAGAGAAACATTCAGTACTTC	CASRGQRNIQYF
TRBV5-6	NA	20	TRBD1	TRBJ1-3	TGTGCCAGCAGCTTGGTTTTCGGGACAGGGAAGGGCGGCTCTGGAAACACCATATATTTT	CASSLVFGTGKGGSGNTIYF
TRBV27	many	18	TRBD2	TRBJ2-1	TGTGCCACAGCTGCAGGTCTAGCGGGGCTCCGCTCCTACAATGAGCAGTTCTTC	CATAAGLAGLRSYNEQFF
TRBV28	many	12	NA	TRBJ2-7	TGTGCCAGCAGTTTATTAGGATACGAGCAGTACTTC	CASSLLGYEQYF
TRBV30	NA	15	TRBD2	TRBJ2-1	TGTGCCTGGAGCGAAACTAGCGGGGGGTACAATGAGCAGTTCTTC	CAWSETSGGYNEQFF
TRBV5-1	few	17	TRBD2	TRBJ2-5	TGCGCCAGCAGCTGCGACCCCATAGCGGGGGATGCAGAGACCCAGTACTTC	CASSCDPIAGDAETQYF
TRBV7-3	many	13	NA	TRBJ2-5	TGTGCCAGCAGCTTACGTGAGGGAGAGACCCAGTACTTC	CASSLREGETQYF
TRBV24-1	NA	15	NA	TRBJ2-6	TGTGCCACCAGTGGGGAAATCTCTGGGGCCAACGTCCTGACTTTC	CATSGEISGANVLTF
TRBV9	many	14	NA	TRBJ2-1	TGTGCCAGCAGCGTAGGGGGGGGGCCCAATGAGCAGTTCTTC	CASSVGGGPNEQFF
TRBV12-3/TRBV12-4	many	15	TRBD2	TRBJ2-1	TGTGCCAGCAGTCCGGGGGGGATACTTTACAATGAGCAGTTCTTC	CASSPGGILYNEQFF
TRBV28	NA	15	NA	TRBJ2-1	TGTGCCAGCACCCCCTTAGGGGGAACCTACAATGAGCAGTTCTTC	CASTPLGGTYNEQFF
TRBV2	NA	14	TRBD2	TRBJ2-7	TGTGCCACCGGAAGGGGACTAGCGGTGGAGCCCCAGTACTTC	CATGRGLAVEPQYF
TRBV20-1	NA	13	NA	TRBJ2-3	TGCAGTGCTAGAGATGACCTCACAGATACGCAGTATTTT	CSARDDLTDTQYF
TRBV20-1	few	13	TRBD2	TRBJ2-3	TGCAGTGCTCCCGGGACTAACACAGATACGCAGTATTTT	CSAPGTNTDTQYF
TRBV7-8	few	17	NA	TRBJ2-5	TGTGCCAGCAGCTCATTGATTCCAACAGTTAAGGGAGAGACCCAGTACTTC	CASSSLIPTVKGETQYF
TRBV3-1	many	15	TRBD2	TRBJ2-5	TGTGCCAGCATAAGACTAGCGGGGACCCAAGAGACCCAGTACTTC	CASIRLAGTQETQYF
TRBV12-3/TRBV12-4	few	13	NA	TRBJ1-1	TGTGCCAGTTCCGAACAGGCCAACACTGAAGCTTTCTTT	CASSEQANTEAFF
TRBV6-2/TRBV6-3	NA	16	TRBD1	TRBJ2-5	TGTGCCAGCAGTAAGTGGACAGGGCCTCAGGAAGAGACCCAGTACTTC	CASSKWTGPQEETQYF
TRBV2	few	14	NA	TRBJ2-5	TGTGCCAGCAGTGAAGCCCGCTTAGGGGAGACCCAGTACTTC	CASSEARLGETQYF
TRBV6-6	NA	16	NA	TRBJ1-4	TGTGCCAGTACTTCCAGGGATGGGACGGCTAATGTAAAACTGTTTTTT	CASTSRDGTANVKLFF
TRBV7-8	many	17	NA	TRBJ2-1	TGTGCCAGCAGCTTAGCGGGGGGCTTTAGCTCCTACAATGAGCAGTTCTTC	CASSLAGGFSSYNEQFF
TRBV29-1	NA	13	TRBD1	TRBJ1-1	TGCAGCGGACGCGAGGGACAGGGGACTGAAGCTTTCTTT	CSGREGQGTEAFF
TRBV7-9	NA	15	NA	TRBJ1-2	TGTGCCAGCAGCCCGCGGCCAGGACTTAACTATGGCTACACCTTC	CASSPRPGLNYGYTF
TRBV7-2	few	17	TRBD1	TRBJ1-2	TGTGCCAGCAGCCGCGGGGACAGGAGCCTTACTAACTATGGCTACACCTTC	CASSRGDRSLTNYGYTF
TRBV7-6	few	12	NA	TRBJ2-3	TGTGCCAGCAGCCTAACTCCAGATACGCAGTATTTT	CASSLTPDTQYF
TRBV5-6	NA	15	NA	TRBJ2-5	TGTGCCAGCAGCCTAATTACAGGGATTCAAGAGACCCAGTACTTC	CASSLITGIQETQYF
TRBV5-1	NA	15	NA	TRBJ1-1	TGCGCCAGCAGCTGGGAGAAGACAGTCTTGACTGAAGCTTTCTTT	CASSWEKTVLTEAFF
TRBV6-6	many	15	TRBD2	TRBJ2-3	TGTGCCACCCAGGCCAGCGGGGGGACCACAGATACGCAGTATTTT	CATQASGGTTDTQYF
TRBV7-2	NA	15	TRBD2	TRBJ2-3	TGTGCCAGCAGCCTATGGGGGGGGGAGATGGGTACGCAGTATTTT	CASSLWGGEMGTQYF
TRBV11-2	few	16	NA	TRBJ2-1	TGTGCCAACAGCTTAGAGCGGCGCAGCTCCTACAATGAGCAGTTCTTC	CANSLERRSSYNEQFF
TRBV30	few	18	TRBD1	TRBJ1-5	TGTGCCTGGAGTGTACGGGACAGGGGAATGGGTAGCAATCAGCCCCAGCATTTT	CAWSVRDRGMGSNQPQHF
TRBV7-2	NA	14	TRBD2	TRBJ2-7	TGTGCCAGCAGCTTGGGGGGGACCTACTACGAGCAGTACTTC	CASSLGGTYYEQYF
TRBV28	NA	16	NA	TRBJ1-3	TGTGCCAGCAGTTTTAATGACGATTACTCTGGAAACACCATATATTTT	CASSFNDDYSGNTIYF
TRBV24-1	few	12	NA	TRBJ2-3	TGTGCCACCGGGACGGTCACAGATACGCAGTATTTT	CATGTVTDTQYF
TRBV5-1	many	12	TRBD2	TRBJ2-5	TGCGCCAGCACGGCGGGGGAAGAGACCCAGTACTTC	CASTAGEETQYF
TRBV20-1	NA	17	NA	TRBJ2-3	TGCAGTGCTAGCCCTCCGCGTTCGGACTTACACACAGATACGCAGTATTTT	CSASPPRSDLHTDTQYF
TRBV5-4	few	13	NA	TRBJ2-3	TGTGCCAGCAGCTTGGCCTTTGAGGATACGCAGTATTTT	CASSLAFEDTQYF
TRBV28	few	14	TRBD1	TRBJ1-2	TGTGCCAGCAGCTCTGGGACAGGGGGAGGTGGCTACACCTTC	CASSSGTGGGGYTF